This T cell receptor beta chain was sequenced during a study of CD8 T cells in ankylosing spondylitis. Findings of the study overall: Researchers reportedly found disease-linked clones significantly enriched in matched ankylosing spondylitis synovial fluid. For ankylosing spondylitis blood, a TCR beta motif of fewer than 10 highly homologous variants appeared characteristic.

Quantitative 5'-RACE with molecular barcodes generated TCR beta libraries. In TCRdb, the 5' RACE reads were re-called with MiXCR into one record per CDR3 protein. Of some 240,000 distinct CDR3 sequences listed, about a sixth are singletons. Concerning this clonotype: What it binds is unknown.

The CDR3 is made up of 14 amino acids. Trimming removed 1 base at V and 11 bases at J, with 15 bases between. The clonotype originates from a male donor with ankylosing spondylitis or in good health (not recorded which). The chain uses TRBV12-3 or TRBV12-4 and TRBJ1-5; D gene unclear. The sequencing input was blood, either unsorted or a sorted T cell fraction (not recorded which). The DNA for the CDR3 is TGTGCCAGCAGTTTAGGACCCTACACGGCAGCCCAGCATTTT. Translated: CASSLGPYTAAQHF.